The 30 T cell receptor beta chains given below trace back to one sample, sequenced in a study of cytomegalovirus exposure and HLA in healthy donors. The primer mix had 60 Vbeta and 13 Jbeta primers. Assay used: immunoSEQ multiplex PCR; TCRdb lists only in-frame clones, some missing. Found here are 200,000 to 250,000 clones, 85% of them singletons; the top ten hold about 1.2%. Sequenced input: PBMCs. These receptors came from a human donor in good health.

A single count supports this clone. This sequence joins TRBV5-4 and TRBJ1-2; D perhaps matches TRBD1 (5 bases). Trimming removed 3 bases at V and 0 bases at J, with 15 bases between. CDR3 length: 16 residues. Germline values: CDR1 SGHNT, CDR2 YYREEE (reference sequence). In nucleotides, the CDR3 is TGTGCCAGCAGCTCCCCCGGGGGACTAGCTAACTATGGCTACACCTTC. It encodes CASSSPGGLANYGYTF.

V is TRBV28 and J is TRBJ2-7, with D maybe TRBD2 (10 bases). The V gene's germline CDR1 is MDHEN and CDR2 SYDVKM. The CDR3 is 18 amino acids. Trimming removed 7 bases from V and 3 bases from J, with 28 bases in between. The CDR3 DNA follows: TGTGCCAGCACCGTGGACAGGGGTGATAGCGGGAGGAACTACGAGCAGTACTTC. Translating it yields CASTVDRGDSGRNYEQYF.

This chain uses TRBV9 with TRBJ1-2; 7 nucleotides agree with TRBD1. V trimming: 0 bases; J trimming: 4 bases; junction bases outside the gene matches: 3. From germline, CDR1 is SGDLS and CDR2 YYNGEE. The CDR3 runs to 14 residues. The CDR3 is CASSVGDSIYGYTF. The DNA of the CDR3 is TGTGCCAGCAGCGTAGGGGACAGTATCTATGGCTACACCTTC.

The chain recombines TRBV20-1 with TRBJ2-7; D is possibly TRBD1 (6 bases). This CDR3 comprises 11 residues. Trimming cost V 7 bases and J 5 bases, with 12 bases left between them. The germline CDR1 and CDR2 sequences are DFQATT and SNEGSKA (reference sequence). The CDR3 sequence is CSVPGVHEQYF. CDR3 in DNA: TGCAGTGTTCCAGGGGTTCACGAGCAGTACTTC.

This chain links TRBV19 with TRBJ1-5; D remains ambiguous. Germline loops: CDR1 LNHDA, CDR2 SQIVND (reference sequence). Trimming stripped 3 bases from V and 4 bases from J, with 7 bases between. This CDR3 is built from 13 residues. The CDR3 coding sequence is TGTGCCAGTAGTATTGAGTCAAATCAGCCCCAGCATTTT. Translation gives CASSIESNQPQHF.

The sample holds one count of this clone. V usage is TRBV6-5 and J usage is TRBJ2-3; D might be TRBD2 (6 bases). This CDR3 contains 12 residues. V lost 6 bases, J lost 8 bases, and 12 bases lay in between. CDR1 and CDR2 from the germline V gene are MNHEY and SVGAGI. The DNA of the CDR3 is TGTGCCAGCAGCCCGGTGGGGGGTACGCAGTATTTT. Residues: CASSPVGGTQYF.

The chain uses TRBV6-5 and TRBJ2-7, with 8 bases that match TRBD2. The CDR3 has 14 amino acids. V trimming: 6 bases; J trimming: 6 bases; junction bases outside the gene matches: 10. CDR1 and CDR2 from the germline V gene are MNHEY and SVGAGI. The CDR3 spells CASSSRGLVVEQYF. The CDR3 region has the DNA TGTGCCAGCAGCTCCCGGGGACTAGTAGTCGAGCAGTACTTC.

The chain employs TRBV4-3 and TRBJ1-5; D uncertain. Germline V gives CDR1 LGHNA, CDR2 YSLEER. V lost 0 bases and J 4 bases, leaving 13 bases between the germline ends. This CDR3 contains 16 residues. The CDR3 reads CASSQDRGIGNQPQHF. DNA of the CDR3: TGCGCCAGCAGCCAAGATAGAGGGATTGGAAATCAGCCCCAGCATTTT.

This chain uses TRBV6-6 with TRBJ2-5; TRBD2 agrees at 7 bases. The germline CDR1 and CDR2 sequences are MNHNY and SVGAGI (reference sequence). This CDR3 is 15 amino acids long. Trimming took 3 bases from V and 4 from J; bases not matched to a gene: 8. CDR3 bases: TGTGCCAGCAGTTATGGGGGGGAGAACGGAGAGACCCAGTACTTC. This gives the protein CASSYGGENGETQYF.

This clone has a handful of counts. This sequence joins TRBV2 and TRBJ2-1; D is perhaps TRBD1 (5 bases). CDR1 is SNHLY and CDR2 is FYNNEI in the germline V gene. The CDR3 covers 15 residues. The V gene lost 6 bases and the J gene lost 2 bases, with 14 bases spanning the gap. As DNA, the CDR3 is TGTGCCAGCAGGGACACTGGAACCCCCTACAATGAGCAGTTCTTC. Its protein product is CASRDTGTPYNEQFF.

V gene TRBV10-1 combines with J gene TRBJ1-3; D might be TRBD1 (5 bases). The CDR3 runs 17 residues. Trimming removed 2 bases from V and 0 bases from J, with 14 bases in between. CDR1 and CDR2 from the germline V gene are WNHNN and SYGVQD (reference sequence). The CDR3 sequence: CASSEPRQLYSGNTIYF. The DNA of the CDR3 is TGCGCCAGCAGTGAGCCCAGACAGCTGTACTCTGGAAACACCATATATTTT.

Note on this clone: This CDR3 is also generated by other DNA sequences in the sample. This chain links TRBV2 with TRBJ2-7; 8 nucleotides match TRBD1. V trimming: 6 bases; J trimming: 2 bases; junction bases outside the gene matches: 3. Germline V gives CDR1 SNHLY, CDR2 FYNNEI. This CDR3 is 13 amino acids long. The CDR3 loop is CASRGTGAYEQYF. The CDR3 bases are TGTGCCAGCAGAGGGACAGGAGCCTACGAGCAGTACTTC.

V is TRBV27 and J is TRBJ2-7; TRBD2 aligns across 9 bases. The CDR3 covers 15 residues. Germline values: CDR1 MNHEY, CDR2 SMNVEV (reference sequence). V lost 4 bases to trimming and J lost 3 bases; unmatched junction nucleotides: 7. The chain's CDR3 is CASSSAGTSSYEQYF. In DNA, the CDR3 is TGTGCCAGCAGTTCCGCCGGGACTAGCAGCTACGAGCAGTACTTC.

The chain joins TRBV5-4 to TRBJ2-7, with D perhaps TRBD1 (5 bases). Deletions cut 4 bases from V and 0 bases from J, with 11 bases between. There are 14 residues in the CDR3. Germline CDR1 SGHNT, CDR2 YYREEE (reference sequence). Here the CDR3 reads CASSEARDSYEQYF. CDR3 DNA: TGTGCCAGCAGCGAGGCCAGGGACTCCTACGAGCAGTACTTC.

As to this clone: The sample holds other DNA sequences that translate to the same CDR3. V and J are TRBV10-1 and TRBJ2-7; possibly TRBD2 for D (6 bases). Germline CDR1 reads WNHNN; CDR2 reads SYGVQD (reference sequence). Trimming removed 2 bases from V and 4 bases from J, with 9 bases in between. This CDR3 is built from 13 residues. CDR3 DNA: TGCGCCAGCAGTGAGGCGGGGACTTACGAGCAGTACTTC. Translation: CASSEAGTYEQYF.

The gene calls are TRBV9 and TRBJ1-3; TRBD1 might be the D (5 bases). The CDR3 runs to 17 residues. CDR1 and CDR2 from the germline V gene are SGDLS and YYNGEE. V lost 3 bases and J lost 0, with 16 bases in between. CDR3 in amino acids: CASSAGERTASGNTIYF. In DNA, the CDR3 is TGTGCCAGCAGCGCGGGGGAAAGGACTGCCTCTGGAAACACCATATATTTT.

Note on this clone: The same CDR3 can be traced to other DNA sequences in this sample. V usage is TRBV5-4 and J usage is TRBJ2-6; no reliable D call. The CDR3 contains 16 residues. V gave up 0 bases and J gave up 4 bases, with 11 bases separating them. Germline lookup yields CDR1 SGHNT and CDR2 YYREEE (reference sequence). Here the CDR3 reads CASSLVGRQGANVLTF. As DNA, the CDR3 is TGTGCCAGCAGCTTGGTGGGCCGCCAAGGGGCCAACGTCCTGACTTTC.

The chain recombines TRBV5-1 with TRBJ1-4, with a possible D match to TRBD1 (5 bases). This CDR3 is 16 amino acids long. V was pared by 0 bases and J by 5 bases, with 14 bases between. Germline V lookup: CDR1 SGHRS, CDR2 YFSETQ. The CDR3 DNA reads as TGCGCCAGCAGCTTGGAGGTGGGGCGGCCGAATGAAAAACTGTTTTTT. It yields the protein CASSLEVGRPNEKLFF.

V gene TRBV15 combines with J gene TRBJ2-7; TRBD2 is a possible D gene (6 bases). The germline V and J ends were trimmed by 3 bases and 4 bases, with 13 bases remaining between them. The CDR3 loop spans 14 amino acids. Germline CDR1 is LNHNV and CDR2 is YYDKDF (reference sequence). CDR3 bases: TGTGCCACCAGCAGGGGGGGAACAAATTACGAGCAGTACTTC. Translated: CATSRGGTNYEQYF.

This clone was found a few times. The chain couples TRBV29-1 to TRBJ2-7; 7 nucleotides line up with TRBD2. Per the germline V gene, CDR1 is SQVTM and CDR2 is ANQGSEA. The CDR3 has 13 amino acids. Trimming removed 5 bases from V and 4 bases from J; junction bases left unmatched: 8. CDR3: CSVRGGRGYEQYF. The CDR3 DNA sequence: TGCAGCGTTCGTGGAGGGAGGGGATACGAGCAGTACTTC.

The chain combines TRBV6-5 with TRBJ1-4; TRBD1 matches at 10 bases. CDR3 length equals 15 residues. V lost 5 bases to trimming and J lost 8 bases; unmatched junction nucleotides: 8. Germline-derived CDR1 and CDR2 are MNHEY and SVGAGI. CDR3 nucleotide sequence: TGTGCCAGCAGTACCTATGGACAGGGGGTAGAAAAACTGTTTTTT. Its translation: CASSTYGQGVEKLFF.

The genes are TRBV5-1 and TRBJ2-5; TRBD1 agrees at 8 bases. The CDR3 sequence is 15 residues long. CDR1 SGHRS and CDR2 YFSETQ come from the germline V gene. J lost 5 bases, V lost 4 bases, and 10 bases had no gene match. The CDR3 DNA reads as TGCGCCAGCAGCCCGACAGGGGTCAGCAGGGAGACCCAGTACTTC. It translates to CASSPTGVSRETQYF.

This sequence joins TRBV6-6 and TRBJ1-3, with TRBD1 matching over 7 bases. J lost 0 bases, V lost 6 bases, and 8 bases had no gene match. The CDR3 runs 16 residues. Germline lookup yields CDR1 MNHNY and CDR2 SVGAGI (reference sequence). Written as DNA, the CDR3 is TGTGCCAGCAGGGACCCAGGGGACAGCTCTGGAAACACCATATATTTT. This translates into CASRDPGDSSGNTIYF.

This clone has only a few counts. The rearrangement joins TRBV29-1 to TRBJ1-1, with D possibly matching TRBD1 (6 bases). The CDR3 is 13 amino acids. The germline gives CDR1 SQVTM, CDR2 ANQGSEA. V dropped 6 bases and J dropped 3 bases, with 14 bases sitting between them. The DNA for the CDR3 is TGCAGCGTGCGGCGGGCAGGGGACACTGAAGCTTTCTTT. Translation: CSVRRAGDTEAFF.

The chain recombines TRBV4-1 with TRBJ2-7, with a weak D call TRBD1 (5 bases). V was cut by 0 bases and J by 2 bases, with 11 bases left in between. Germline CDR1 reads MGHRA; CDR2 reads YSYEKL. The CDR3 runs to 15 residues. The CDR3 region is CASSQERQGPYEQYF. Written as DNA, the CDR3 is TGCGCCAGCAGCCAAGAACGCCAGGGCCCCTACGAGCAGTACTTC.

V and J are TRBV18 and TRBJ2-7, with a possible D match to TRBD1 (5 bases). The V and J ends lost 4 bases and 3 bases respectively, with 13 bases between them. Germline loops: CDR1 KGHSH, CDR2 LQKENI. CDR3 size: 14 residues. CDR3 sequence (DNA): TGTGCCAGCTCACGCTTCCAGGGCGGCTACGAGCAGTACTTC. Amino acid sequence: CASSRFQGGYEQYF. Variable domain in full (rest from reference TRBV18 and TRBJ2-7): NAGVMQNPRHLVRRRGQEARLRCSPMKGHSHVYWYRQLPEEGLKFMVYLQKENIIDESGMPKERFSAEFPKEGPSILRIQQVVRGDSAAYFCASSRFQGGYEQYFGPGTRLTVT.

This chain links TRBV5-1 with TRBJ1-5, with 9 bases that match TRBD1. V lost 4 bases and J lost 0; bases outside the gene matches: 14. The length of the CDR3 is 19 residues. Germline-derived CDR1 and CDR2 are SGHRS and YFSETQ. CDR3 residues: CASSLRDRDAYDSNQPQHF. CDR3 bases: TGCGCCAGCAGCCTCCGGGACAGGGACGCTTACGATAGCAATCAGCCCCAGCATTTT.

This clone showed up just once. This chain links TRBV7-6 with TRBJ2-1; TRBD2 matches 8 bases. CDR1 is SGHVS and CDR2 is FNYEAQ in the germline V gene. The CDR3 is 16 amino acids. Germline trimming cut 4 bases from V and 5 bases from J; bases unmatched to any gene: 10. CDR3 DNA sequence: TGTGCCAGCAGCTCGGGGGGGGGCCGTAAAAACAATGAGCAGTTCTTC. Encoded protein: CASSSGGGRKNNEQFF.

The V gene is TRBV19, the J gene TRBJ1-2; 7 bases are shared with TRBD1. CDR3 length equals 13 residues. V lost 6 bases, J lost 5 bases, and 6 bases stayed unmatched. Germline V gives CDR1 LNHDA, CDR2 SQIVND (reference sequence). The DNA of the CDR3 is TGTGCCAGTAGACAAGGGACAGTTTATGGCTACACCTTC. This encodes CASRQGTVYGYTF.

CDR3 region: CASSFPAGWSNQPQHF. In nucleotides, the CDR3 is TGTGCCAGCAGTTTTCCGGCAGGGTGGAGCAATCAGCCCCAGCATTTT. The chain is built from TRBV28 and TRBJ1-5; D possibly corresponds to TRBD1 (5 bases). The CDR3 runs to 16 residues. Germline V gene sequence: CDR1 MDHEN, CDR2 SYDVKM. The germline V and J ends were trimmed by 3 bases and 1 base, with 13 bases remaining between them. Full variable domain (rest looked up from reference TRBV28 and TRBJ1-5): DVKVTQSSRYLVKRTGEKVFLECVQDMDHENMFWYRQDPGLGLRLIYFSYDVKMKEKGDIPEGYSVSREKKERFSLILESASTNQTSMYLCASSFPAGWSNQPQHFGDGTRLSIL.